This T cell receptor beta chain was identified during a study of shared clonotypes between healthy human individuals. Study-level findings and limits: In the sorted subsets, rarefaction showed sequencing was incomplete despite large depth. Shared across a few donors were approximately 5% of the naive CD4 clonotypes.

Germline V lookup: CDR1 SGHTA, CDR2 FQGNSA. V lost 3 bases, J lost 8 bases, and 9 bases lay in between. The CDR3 is 12 amino acids. Clones were sequenced by immunoSEQ multiplex PCR, and TCRdb holds only the in-frame ones, with some missing. The sample yields millions of clones, roughly nine tenths seen once. Recent acute infections and vaccinations were absent in the healthy HIV-negative adult donors. As concerns this clone: Antigen specificity is unknown.

V is TRBV7-2 and J is TRBJ2-3; D may match TRBD1 or TRBD2 (5 bases each). The sequence came from a man aged 18 to 29 in good health. Sequencing was carried out using naive CD4+ T cells sorted from blood. The subset: CD45RA+ positively selected. CDR3 sequence reads: CASSFSGGTQYF. As DNA, the CDR3 is TGTGCCAGCAGCTTCTCTGGGGGTACGCAGTATTTT.